This T cell receptor beta chain was identified during a study of response to subunit inactivated influenza vaccine. Germline assignment: CDR1 SGHTA and CDR2 FQGNSA. V shed 1 base and J 1 base; nucleotides not matched to a gene: 4. This CDR3 is 15 amino acids long. MiXCR, applied by TCRdb to the RT-PCR reads, yields one record per CDR3 protein. The top ten hold roughly 10% of the sample, which has 700,000 to 900,000 distinct CDR3 sequences, 21% seen once. The V gene is TRBV7-2, the J gene TRBJ2-7, with 7 bases matching TRBD1. The sample was PBMCs from blood, taken about 5 days after vaccination. This TCR was recovered from a man aged 45-65 years who received an inactivated influenza vaccine. CDR3 bases: TGTGCCAGCAGCTTAGATAGGGGGCCGTCCTACGAGCAGTACTTC. Its protein product is CASSLDRGPSYEQYF.